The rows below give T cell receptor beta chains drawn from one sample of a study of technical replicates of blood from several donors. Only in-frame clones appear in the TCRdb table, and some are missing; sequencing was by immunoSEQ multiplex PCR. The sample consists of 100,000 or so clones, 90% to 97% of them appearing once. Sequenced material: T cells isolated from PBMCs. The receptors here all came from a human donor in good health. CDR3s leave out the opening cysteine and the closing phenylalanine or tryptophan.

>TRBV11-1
ASSLGDWLAGGQETQY
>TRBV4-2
ASSQNQGLVTDTQY
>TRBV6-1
ASSGYSRTNTDTQY
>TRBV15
ATSRDSRGNQPQH
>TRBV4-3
ASSPLGLAGTSGELF
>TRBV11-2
ASSSQGAQGYT
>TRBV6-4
ASSEGREYNEQF
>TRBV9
ASSVGGIGSGRYNEQF
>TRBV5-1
ASSFTGTKEETQY
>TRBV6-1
ASSESVDSYEQY
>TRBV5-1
ASSSFSGTENNEQF
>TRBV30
AWTGRSSNQPQH
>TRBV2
ASRQGEAF
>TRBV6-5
ASSRPTPGAGELF
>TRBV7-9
ASSLRGGLADNYEQY
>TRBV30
AFSGSSYNEQF
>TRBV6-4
ARSPPELAICNQPQH
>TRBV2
ASDLAANTGELF
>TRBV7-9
ASSYPEIGVNTEAF
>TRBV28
ASRPTGGNYGYT
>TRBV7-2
ASGTAGAEQY
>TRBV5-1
ASRLGGARGTGELF
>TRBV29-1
SVEDGAGAANEQF
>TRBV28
ASSRNTQY
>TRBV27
ASSLSAGQVSRDQPQH
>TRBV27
ASSLGQGIYGYT
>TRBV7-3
ASSPGGVQVYGYT
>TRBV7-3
ASSLGLAGVGEQF
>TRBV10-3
AISDPQGLGGELF
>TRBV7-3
ASSLPKMGAPPGNQPQH
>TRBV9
ASSGGDRESYEQY
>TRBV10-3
AISGNQGYEQY
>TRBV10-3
ATSSGQGASDTQY